Listed below are T cell receptor beta chains from one sample, sequenced in a study of T-cell reconstitution after alpha-beta-depleted transplantation in children. TCRdb processed the PCR reads anew with MiXCR; each CDR3 protein has one entry. The sample lists some 830,000 distinct CDR3 sequences; roughly 15% were seen once. The sample in question was PBMCs, mostly from graft donor cells, obtained 360 days after TCRalphabeta/CD19-depleted stem cell transplant. All receptors derive from a male patient younger than 18 who had a stem cell transplant for acute lymphoblastic leukemia, so the T cells may come from the graft donor. Both conserved end residues are part of each CDR3. The D gene is left open where the match is weak. A clone size is listed for some rows: how often the clone was seen (once, few, many), or a class if it is expanded.

V gene: TRBV20-1
D gene: TRBD1
clone size: few
J gene: TRBJ2-7
CDR3 protein: CSALGQGSEQYF
CDR3 DNA: TGCAGTGCTCTCGGACAGGGGAGCGAGCAGTACTTC

V gene: TRBV5-1
D gene: NA
clone size: NA
J gene: TRBJ2-2
CDR3 protein: CASQTDSVNTGELFF
CDR3 DNA: TGCGCCAGCCAAACAGACAGCGTGAACACCGGGGAGCTGTTTTTT

V gene: TRBV4-1
D gene: NA
clone size: NA
J gene: TRBJ2-6
CDR3 protein: CASSQERVSSGANVLTF
CDR3 DNA: TGCGCCAGCAGCCAAGAGAGGGTGAGCTCTGGGGCCAACGTCCTGACTTTC

V gene: TRBV5-5
D gene: NA
clone size: few
J gene: TRBJ2-1
CDR3 protein: CASSLRGADNEQFF
CDR3 DNA: TGTGCCAGCAGCTTACGAGGCGCTGACAATGAGCAGTTCTTC

V gene: TRBV5-1
D gene: NA
clone size: NA
J gene: TRBJ2-2
CDR3 protein: CASSPLSGTPGELFF
CDR3 DNA: TGCGCCAGCAGCCCTTTAAGCGGTACTCCCGGGGAGCTGTTTTTT

V gene: TRBV20-1
D gene: NA
clone size: few
J gene: TRBJ2-3
CDR3 protein: CSARGPLGTTDTQYF
CDR3 DNA: TGCAGTGCCCGGGGCCCCCTCGGTACCACAGATACGCAGTATTTT

V gene: TRBV7-9
D gene: NA
clone size: few
J gene: TRBJ2-1
CDR3 protein: CASSAGPGDEQFF
CDR3 DNA: TGTGCCAGCTCCGCGGGGCCCGGGGATGAGCAGTTCTTC

V gene: TRBV20-1
D gene: TRBD2
clone size: NA
J gene: TRBJ2-7
CDR3 protein: CSAKAPGLAYEQYF
CDR3 DNA: TGCAGTGCTAAGGCCCCGGGACTAGCCTACGAGCAGTACTTC

V gene: TRBV20-1
D gene: TRBD2
clone size: many
J gene: TRBJ2-3
CDR3 protein: CSARVPSGIPSTDTQYF
CDR3 DNA: TGCAGTGCTAGGGTCCCTAGCGGGATACCTAGCACAGATACGCAGTATTTT

V gene: TRBV5-5
D gene: NA
clone size: NA
J gene: TRBJ2-7
CDR3 protein: CASSFWGEQYF
CDR3 DNA: TGTGCCAGCAGCTTTTGGGGCGAGCAGTACTTC

V gene: TRBV3-1
D gene: NA
clone size: NA
J gene: TRBJ1-1
CDR3 protein: CASSQGAGAFF
CDR3 DNA: TGTGCCAGCAGCCAAGGGGCAGGGGCTTTCTTT

V gene: TRBV20-1
D gene: NA
clone size: NA
J gene: TRBJ2-5
CDR3 protein: CSNSGRVYWDESPPETQYF
CDR3 DNA: TGCAGTAACTCGGGCAGGGTGTATTGGGATGAGTCGCCCCCAGAGACCCAGTACTTC

V gene: TRBV9
D gene: NA
clone size: NA
J gene: TRBJ2-7
CDR3 protein: CASSPRVGVLSYEQYF
CDR3 DNA: TGTGCCAGCAGCCCTAGGGTGGGGGTTTTGTCCTACGAGCAGTACTTC

V gene: TRBV20-1
D gene: NA
clone size: NA
J gene: TRBJ2-7
CDR3 protein: CSANSGPSYEQYF
CDR3 DNA: TGCAGTGCTAATTCGGGACCCTCCTACGAGCAGTACTTC

V gene: TRBV15
D gene: TRBD2
clone size: NA
J gene: TRBJ2-1
CDR3 protein: CATSRVGTGGLYNEQFF
CDR3 DNA: TGTGCCACCAGCAGAGTGGGAACGGGAGGGCTCTACAATGAGCAGTTCTTC

V gene: TRBV20-1
D gene: NA
clone size: NA
J gene: TRBJ2-5
CDR3 protein: CSARVGGGGETQYF
CDR3 DNA: TGCAGTGCCAGGGTTGGGGGTGGGGGGGAGACCCAGTACTTC

V gene: TRBV19
D gene: NA
clone size: NA
J gene: TRBJ2-5
CDR3 protein: CASSQRNQETQYF
CDR3 DNA: TGTGCCAGTAGCCAGAGGAACCAAGAGACCCAGTACTTC

V gene: TRBV18
D gene: NA
clone size: NA
J gene: TRBJ1-5
CDR3 protein: CASSPKMGVYSNQPQHF
CDR3 DNA: TGTGCCAGCTCACCAAAGATGGGGGTTTATAGCAATCAGCCCCAGCATTTT

V gene: TRBV6-1
D gene: TRBD1
clone size: NA
J gene: TRBJ1-4
CDR3 protein: CASRPQGAREKLFF
CDR3 DNA: TGTGCCAGCAGACCCCAGGGGGCGCGGGAAAAACTGTTTTTT

V gene: TRBV12-5
D gene: NA
clone size: NA
J gene: TRBJ2-2
CDR3 protein: CASGLVGTGPELFF
CDR3 DNA: TGTGCTAGTGGTTTGGTTGGAACAGGGCCCGAGCTGTTTTTT

V gene: TRBV29-1
D gene: TRBD2
clone size: few
J gene: TRBJ2-7
CDR3 protein: CSPLLELAGGRGF
CDR3 DNA: TGCAGCCCATTACTCGAGCTAGCGGGAGGTAGGGGGTTC

V gene: TRBV11-2
D gene: TRBD1
clone size: few
J gene: TRBJ1-5
CDR3 protein: CASSWDRHQPQHF
CDR3 DNA: TGTGCCAGCAGCTGGGACAGACATCAGCCCCAGCATTTT